This record concerns one T cell receptor (beta chain) sequence. The CDR3 sequence is 15 residues long. Germline V lookup: CDR1 MNHEY, CDR2 SMNVEV (reference sequence). V lost 6 bases and J lost 3, with 15 bases in between. The data belong to a study of T cell responses to AZD1222 COVID-19 vaccine. Generated by immunoSEQ multiplex PCR, the TCRdb table keeps only in-frame clones and is missing some. The sample yields around 87,000 clones, 86% seen once. This chain uses TRBV27 with TRBJ2-1; tentative D call: TRBD1 (6 bases). This TCR was recovered from an adult in good health. Sequenced here: peripheral blood, sampled on day 0 of AZD1222 vaccination. In DNA form, the CDR3 reads TGTGCCAGCAGCGTAAACAGGGAATACTACAATGAGCAGTTCTTC. It yields the protein CASSVNREYYNEQFF.